One TCR beta chain is described in this entry. Its matching antigen is unknown. This CDR3 spans 15 amino acids. After removal of 2 bases from V and 5 bases from J, the junction contained 8 bases not matched to a gene. Germline V lookup: CDR1 SGHRS, CDR2 YFSETQ. All donors qualified as healthy HIV-negative adults and had experienced no recent acute infections or vaccinations. These data belong to a study of shared clonotypes between healthy human individuals. Study as a whole: Donors were two women and a few men aged 18 to 49. Overall study findings and caveats: Between a few donors, naive CD4 clonotypes were shared at a level of about 5%.

Repertoires were generated with immunoSEQ multiplex PCR, while TCRdb's copy carries only in-frame clones and drops some. The repertoire holds millions of clones, with about 92% as singletons. The receptor comes from a man between 18 and 29 years old in good health. The rearrangement links TRBV5-1 to TRBJ2-5, with 8 positions matching TRBD2. Sequenced sample: naive CD4+ T cells sorted from blood. This sample's subset: CD45RA+ positively selected. The CDR3 DNA reads as TGCGCCAGCAGCTTCGGAAGCGGGGGAGGGGAGACCCAGTACTTC. Encoded protein: CASSFGSGGGETQYF.